This T cell receptor (beta chain) was retrieved from a study of blood T cell repertoires in COVID-19. Trimming took 7 bases from V and 1 from J, leaving 8 bases between them. This CDR3 comprises 12 residues. The germline CDR1 and CDR2 sequences are GTSNPN and SVGIG (reference sequence). Sequencing used immunoSEQ multiplex PCR; TCRdb keeps in-frame clones, though not all of them. The sample contains 150,000 to 200,000 clones, around four fifths of which appear only once. The chain has TRBV30 and TRBJ1-5, with D unclear. The source is a woman under 40 with acute or convalescent COVID-19. The source material was peripheral blood. The CDR3 DNA is TGTGCCTCCCGGGTGAGCAATCAGCCCCAGCATTTT. This encodes CASRVSNQPQHF.